Given below is one T cell receptor beta chain in context. This CDR3 is 15 amino acids long. Trimming pared 5 bases from V and 1 base from J, leaving 14 bases between. Germline V CDR1 and CDR2: MNHEY, SMNVEV (reference sequence). This specimen comes from a study of beta chain features in type 1 diabetes. TCRB transcripts that were expressed got sequenced, as all of the isolated RNA had been reverse transcribed. TCRdb's copy holds only in-frame clones and misses some; the assay was immunoSEQ multiplex PCR. This table holds about 350,000 clones, around a fifth found once. The receptor was derived from a woman under 30 in good health. The sample was naive CD4+ T cells from blood. The J gene is TRBJ1-1, the V gene TRBV27, with a tentative D call TRBD1 (6 bases). The CDR3 DNA reads TGTGCCAGCAGTCCATGGACAGAAACGAACACTGAAGCTTTCTTT. Translating it yields CASSPWTETNTEAFF.